This TCR beta chain is from a study of blood T cell repertoires in COVID-19 (TCRdb year 2020). Background on the whole study: Collaborator samples came from the United States, Italy and Spain and covered acute and convalescent phases of COVID-19. The prospective study material was composed of cDNA or gDNA derived from T cells, B-cell-depleted T cells, or PBMCs. Deeply sampled blood TCRbeta repertoires from subjects exposed to, actively infected with, or recovered from COVID-19 were included in the dataset. The repertoires were released in a freely available public database intended as a resource for research on the immune response to SARS-CoV-2. Samples were obtained from the ongoing ImmuneRACE study (first 160 participants) and from about 1,300 subjects provided by 6 global collaborators. The sample metadata nearly always contained a de-identified subject ID, COVID-19 status, age in years and sex. Where available, HLA class I and class II types were taken from metadata supplied by the sample provider and were not determined by assay-based typing. The research as a whole found: Clinical and demographic metadata were provided uncurated, with the amount varying by source and participant.

Each collaborating institution followed its own protocols to collect whole blood in K2EDTA tubes. For TCRbeta analysis, collaborators shipped samples in one of three forms: frozen whole blood, isolated PBMCs, or DNA extracted from either of those sample types. A note on this clone: Its antigen has not been determined. Mismatch with germline at one junction end may stem from a read error.

TCRbeta CDR3 regions were amplified from genomic DNA by means of the immunoSEQ Assay, a bias-controlled multiplex PCR. For the original study's pipeline: Within the assay, amplification of reference gene primers was used to estimate how many nucleated cells each sample contained. Sequence reads were collapsed and filtered to measure the absolute abundance of every unique TCRbeta CDR3 rearrangement. For each sample, productive Simpson clonality was calculated as the square root of Simpson's diversity index over productive rearrangements. Not all clones reach the TCRdb copy of this immuneACCESS table, which keeps in-frame sequences only. Checked studies attribute under half of the gap to unresolved V genes and leave the rest unexplained. The V and J calls and the clone size are those of that table, but D and trimming were determined from the DNA. The sample table lists some 250,000 clones, nearly 90% of them with a count of one. The top ten hold approximately 0.7% of the sample.

The CDR3 runs 14 residues from the cysteine to the phenylalanine. Only the CDR3 region is kept as DNA, spanning 42 bases read in frame from base 1. According to the germline V gene (reference sequence), CDR1 reads LNHDA and CDR2 reads SQIVND. The sequenced sample consisted of peripheral blood. The chain was built from TRBV19 and TRBJ2-7, and 10 junction bases match TRBD2. The clonotype comes from a human donor in a cohort sampled during active COVID-19. At the DNA level, the sequence is TGTGCCAGTAGTATGAGTAGCGGGGGGTACGAACAGTACTTC. Its protein product is CASSMSSGGYEQYF. Joined to the reference TRBV19 and TRBJ2-7 proteins, this CDR3 gives the full variable domain: DGGITQSPKYLFRKEGQNVTLSCEQNLNHDAMYWYRQDPGQGLRLIYYSQIVNDFQKGDIAEGYSVSREKKESFPLTVTSAQKNPTAFYLCASSMSSGGYEQYFGPGTRLTVT.